Following are 23 T cell receptor beta chains from one sample sequenced in a study of blood T cell repertoires in COVID-19. This table comes from immunoSEQ multiplex PCR, and its TCRdb copy is limited to in-frame clones, with some not included. The sample carries 300,000 to 400,000 clones, around nine tenths recorded once. The sample consisted of peripheral blood. These receptors were taken from a woman between 70 and 85 years old with COVID-19, enrolled during active disease.

The chain uses TRBV2 and TRBJ2-3, with TRBD1 matching 7 bases. Germline-derived CDR1 and CDR2 are SNHLY and FYNNEI. There are 14 residues in the CDR3. The ends lost 6 bases at V and 3 bases at J; junction bases unmatched: 6. The CDR3 nucleotides read TGTGCCAGCAGCATCGGACAGGTTACAGATACGCAGTATTTT. It is translated as CASSIGQVTDTQYF. Full variable domain (missing parts from reference TRBV2 and TRBJ2-3): EPEVTQTPSHQVTQMGQEVILRCVPISNHLYFYWYRQILGQKVEFLVSFYNNEISEKSEIFDDQFSVERPDGSNFTLKIRSTKLEDSAMYFCASSIGQVTDTQYFGPGTRLTVL.

This clone has only one observation. The rearrangement links TRBV30 to TRBJ2-3, with 10 bases identical to TRBD2. V lost 3 bases, J lost 3 bases, and 6 bases stayed unmatched. This CDR3 contains 15 residues. Germline lookup yields CDR1 GTSNPN and CDR2 SVGIG (reference sequence). The CDR3 protein is CAWSPGLAMTDTQYF. The CDR3 coding sequence is TGTGCCTGGAGCCCGGGACTAGCGATGACAGATACGCAGTATTTT.

The rearrangement joins TRBV4-2 to TRBJ2-1, with TRBD2 matching 8 bases. The junction had 8 bases not matched to a gene; V was cut back by 1 base and J by 0 bases. The CDR3 loop spans 18 amino acids. Looked up from germline, CDR1 is LGHNA and CDR2 is YNFKEQ. CDR3 nucleotide sequence: TGTGCCAGCAGCCAAGCTGCTAGCGGGCGCGGCTCCTACAATGAGCAGTTCTTC. Protein: CASSQAASGRGSYNEQFF.

The chain links TRBV9 to TRBJ1-5; no clear D. The ends were cut back, 3 bases at V and 5 bases at J, with 12 bases in the middle. Germline V CDR1 and CDR2: SGDLS, YYNGEE. There are 14 residues in the CDR3. The CDR3 loop reads CASSASGIDQPQHF. The CDR3 coding sequence is TGTGCCAGCAGCGCCTCCGGGATAGATCAGCCCCAGCATTTT.

V and J are TRBV12-3 or TRBV12-4 and TRBJ1-5; maybe TRBD1 (5 bases). V lost 6 bases and J lost 4, with 10 bases in between. The CDR3 is made up of 13 amino acids. The CDR3 spells CASSYDSNQPQHF. DNA of the CDR3: TGTGCCAGCAGCTACGACAGTAATCAGCCCCAGCATTTT.

Only a few counts were recorded for this clone. The gene calls are TRBV19 and TRBJ1-5; D not resolved. CDR3 length: 15 residues. The V and J ends lost 4 bases and 0 bases respectively, with 10 bases between them. In germline, CDR1 is LNHDA, CDR2 SQIVND (reference sequence). CDR3 in amino acids: CASSSTEYSNQPQHF. CDR3 sequence (DNA): TGTGCCAGTAGTAGTACAGAGTATAGCAATCAGCCCCAGCATTTT.

This rearrangement joins TRBV3-1 (or the pseudogene TRBV3-2) to TRBJ2-2, with 11 bases lining up with TRBD1. Germline CDR1 reads LGHDT; CDR2 reads YNNKEL (reference sequence). V was pared by 4 bases and J by 7 bases, with 8 bases of the junction left unmatched. CDR3 size: 16 residues. The CDR3 sequence: CASSLRTGGAGGELFF. The DNA of the CDR3 is TGTGCCAGCAGCCTAAGGACAGGGGGCGCAGGCGGGGAGCTGTTTTTT.

The chain combines TRBV6-5 with TRBJ2-2; a possible D gene is TRBD1 (6 bases). CDR1 MNHEY and CDR2 SVGAGI come from the germline V gene. CDR3 length: 15 residues. V was pared by 7 bases and J by 5 bases, with 17 bases between. DNA for the CDR3: TGTGCCAGCAAAGCGTGGGGGCTGGGGACCGGGGAGCTGTTTTTT. This gives the protein CASKAWGLGTGELFF.

This chain links TRBV3-1 (or the pseudogene TRBV3-2) with TRBJ2-6; unclear D gene. The CDR3 spans 15 residues. CDR1 is LGHDT, CDR2 YNNKEL, per germline (reference sequence). The V end was cut by 4 bases, the J end by 0 bases, with 7 bases between. CDR3 sequence: CASSPQISGANVLTF. The CDR3 DNA sequence: TGTGCCAGCAGCCCTCAGATCTCTGGGGCCAACGTCCTGACTTTC.

This chain joins TRBV5-1 and TRBJ1-1; possible D gene TRBD1, 5 bases. CDR3 length equals 12 residues. Germline loops: CDR1 SGHRS, CDR2 YFSETQ. The germline V and J ends were trimmed by 0 bases and 11 bases, with 11 bases remaining between them. Here the CDR3 reads CASSLGTQGAFF. The DNA for the CDR3 is TGCGCCAGCAGCTTGGGAACCCAGGGTGCTTTCTTT.

This chain joins TRBV11-2 and TRBJ2-3; D is possibly TRBD1 (6 bases). V was cut by 4 bases and J by 0 bases, with 17 bases left in between. Germline V CDR1 and CDR2: SGHAT, FQNNGV. This CDR3 spans 17 amino acids. CDR3 nucleotide sequence: TGTGCCAGCAGCTCCCTCGTTGGGGGCACGAGCACAGATACGCAGTATTTT. As protein: CASSSLVGGTSTDTQYF.

The chain combines TRBV2 with TRBJ1-1; a possible D gene is TRBD1 (5 bases). CDR1 SNHLY and CDR2 FYNNEI come from the germline V gene. Deletions cut 2 bases from V and 4 bases from J, with 14 bases between. The CDR3 length is 15 residues. The CDR3 DNA follows: TGTGCCAGCAGTGAATCGATCGGGGGAATCACTGAAGCTTTCTTT. As protein: CASSESIGGITEAFF.

V usage is TRBV19 and J usage is TRBJ1-2; D is ambiguous. From germline, CDR1 is LNHDA and CDR2 SQIVND (reference sequence). CDR3 length: 15 amino acids. V lost 3 bases and J lost 0, with 11 bases in between. The CDR3 coding sequence is TGTGCCAGTAGTATGGGGAGGGCCACTAACTATGGCTACACCTTC. This codes for CASSMGRATNYGYTF. The whole variable domain, filled in from reference TRBV19 and TRBJ1-2, reads DGGITQSPKYLFRKEGQNVTLSCEQNLNHDAMYWYRQDPGQGLRLIYYSQIVNDFQKGDIAEGYSVSREKKESFPLTVTSAQKNPTAFYLCASSMGRATNYGYTFGSGTRLTVV.

The gene calls are TRBV10-2 and TRBJ1-4, with D possibly TRBD1 on 5 matching bases. V dropped 4 bases and J dropped 3 bases, with 12 bases sitting between them. This CDR3 contains 15 residues. Looked up from germline, CDR1 is WSHSY and CDR2 is SAAADI. CDR3 sequence reads: CASSVNRGSNEKLFF. The CDR3 coding sequence is TGCGCCAGCAGTGTAAATCGGGGGTCTAATGAAAAACTGTTTTTT.

This sequence joins TRBV19 and TRBJ1-2, with 7 nucleotides matching TRBD1. V shed 7 bases and J 3 bases; nucleotides not matched to a gene: 5. The germline V gene has CDR1 LNHDA and CDR2 SQIVND (reference sequence). CDR3 length: 13 amino acids. CDR3 bases: TGTGCCAGTAACCTACAGGGGTACTATGGCTACACCTTC. Amino acids: CASNLQGYYGYTF.

The chain combines TRBV19 with TRBJ2-5, with 11 bases that match TRBD2. The CDR3 runs to 17 residues. Germline-derived CDR1 and CDR2 are LNHDA and SQIVND (reference sequence). J lost 3 bases, V lost 4 bases, and 10 bases had no gene match. The CDR3 reads CASSTVPSGGTKETQYF. The CDR3 DNA is TGTGCCAGTAGTACCGTACCTAGCGGGGGGACGAAAGAGACCCAGTACTTC.

The chain has TRBV7-8 and TRBJ2-3; TRBD2 agrees at 9 bases. Germline loops: CDR1 SGHVS, CDR2 FQNEAQ. The V and J ends lost 5 bases and 6 bases, in that order; junction bases with no gene match: 3. The CDR3 has 13 residues. The CDR3 DNA is TGTGCCAGCAGCCAAACTAGCGGGGATACGCAGTATTTT. Protein sequence: CASSQTSGDTQYF.

The gene calls are TRBV30 and TRBJ2-5; 12 nucleotides line up with TRBD2. The V gene end was trimmed by 0 bases and the J gene end by 4 bases; junction bases not matched to a gene: 0. CDR1 GTSNPN and CDR2 SVGIG come from the germline V gene (reference sequence). The CDR3 sequence is 14 residues long. Here the CDR3 reads CAWSVLAGGETQYF. CDR3 sequence (DNA): TGTGCCTGGAGTGTACTAGCGGGGGGAGAGACCCAGTACTTC.

This clone was seen a few times. The CDR3 nucleotides read TGTGCCAGCCTCCTTGGGGGGAAACTGTTTTTT. Translating gives CASLLGGKLFF. The V and J genes are TRBV11-2 and TRBJ1-4; possible D gene TRBD1, 5 bases. The CDR3 has 11 residues. V gave up 8 bases and J gave up 11 bases, with 12 bases separating them. Germline CDR1 is SGHAT and CDR2 is FQNNGV.

The J gene is TRBJ1-1, the V gene TRBV5-1; D not resolved. This CDR3 is built from 13 residues. Trimming shortened V by 4 bases and J by 3 bases, and 10 bases separated the two germline ends. Germline V gene data show CDR1 as SGHRS and CDR2 as YFSETQ. CDR3: CASSVFPDTEAFF. The CDR3 nucleotides are TGCGCCAGCAGCGTTTTTCCAGACACTGAAGCTTTCTTT.

V gene TRBV5-6 combines with J gene TRBJ2-1; tentatively, D is TRBD2 (6 bases). The CDR3 loop spans 16 amino acids. V was shortened by 1 base and J by 0 bases, with 11 bases between the two germline ends. CDR1 SGHDT and CDR2 YYEEEE come from the germline V gene. CDR3 in DNA: TGTGCCAGCAGCTTGATCTCAGCGGGCTCCTACAATGAGCAGTTCTTC. Translating it yields CASSLISAGSYNEQFF. The full variable domain, in which reference TRBV5-6 and TRBJ2-1 provide the parts outside the CDR3, is DAGVTQSPTHLIKTRGQQVTLRCSPKSGHDTVSWYQQALGQGPQFIFQYYEEEERQRGNFPDRFSGHQFPNYSSELNVNALLLGDSALYLCASSLISAGSYNEQFFGPGTRLTVL.

The chain recombines TRBV9 with TRBJ2-4, with 8 bases that match TRBD1. Losses at the gene ends were 3 bases for V and 7 bases for J; bases not matched to a gene: 9. Germline CDR1 is SGDLS and CDR2 is YYNGEE. The CDR3 extends over 15 amino acids. CDR3 loop: CASSAQTGGGNIQYF. DNA of the CDR3: TGTGCCAGCAGCGCTCAAACAGGGGGTGGGAACATTCAGTACTTC.

This clone was seen only once. The chain joins TRBV12-3 or TRBV12-4 to TRBJ1-2; D call uncertain. CDR3 length: 13 amino acids. Trimming shortened V by 5 bases and J by 4 bases, and 11 bases separated the two germline ends. The CDR3 sequence is CASSPGSSYGYTF. Here the CDR3 DNA reads TGTGCCAGCAGTCCAGGTAGTAGCTATGGCTACACCTTC.